The sequence of this T cell receptor beta chain was determined in a study of regulatory T cells in long-lasting Graves disease. Trimming removed 1 base at V and 4 bases at J, with 12 bases between. Germline V gene lookup returns CDR1 SGHTA and CDR2 FQGNSA. CDR3 length equals 15 residues. Time point reported: newly diagnosed GD, antithyroid drugs for less than 3 months. From RNA extracted from PBMCs, the TCR library was made. To make TCR beta libraries, researchers used iRepertoire HTBI primers and Arm-PCR of CDR3 regions. TCRdb passed the multiplex PCR reads through MiXCR, listing each CDR3 protein once. Among a few hundred thousand distinct CDR3 sequences, 12% were seen once, and the ten largest hold approximately 20%. This clonotype was detected ten times or more. Another study also made use of these data, one on T cells in Graves' hyperthyroidism and ophthalmopathy.

The chain carries TRBV7-2 and TRBJ2-3; no reliable D call. The sequence was collected from a woman aged 18-29 years with Graves disease. Specimen: peripheral blood mononuclear cells (PBMCs), collected at new diagnosis, from a patient treated with antithyroid drugs. CDR3 nucleotide sequence: TGTGCCAGCAGCTTAGACCTTCCGGGCCCAGATACGCAGTATTTT. This encodes CASSLDLPGPDTQYF. Using reference TRBV7-2 and TRBJ2-3 for the parts outside the CDR3, the full variable domain is GAGVSQSPSNKVTEKGKDVELRCDPISGHTALYWYRQSLGQGLEFLIYFQGNSAPDKSGLPSDRFSAERTGGSVSTLTIQRTQQEDSAVYLCASSLDLPGPDTQYFGPGTRLTVL.